This T cell receptor (beta chain) was identified during a study of post-analysis software for immune sequencing data. Across the whole study: The cohort encompassed relapsing-remitting, secondary progressive and progressive-relapsing multiple sclerosis disease courses.

General study findings and limits: When patients were compared with controls, 5 or 6 TRBV segments were more frequent, TRBV5-6, TRBV5-1 and TRBV20-1 among them. Under F measure analysis, samples from one preparation batch co-clustered strongly.

V lost 5 bases to trimming and J lost 12 bases, with 17 bases between them. Germline V CDR1 and CDR2: SEHNR, FQNEAQ (reference sequence). This CDR3 is 13 amino acids long. Carried by the TCR beta cDNA libraries were unique molecular identifiers. MiXCR, applied by TCRdb to the PCR reads, yields one record per CDR3 protein. The data hold about 820,000 distinct CDR3 sequences, with roughly 50% observed a single time. Remarks on this clonotype: Its antigen is not identified.

This clonotype was obtained from a girl between 5 and 17 years old with multiple sclerosis. Sequenced material: blood. The gene calls are TRBV7-9 and TRBJ2-1; D is undetermined. As DNA, the CDR3 is TGTGCCAGCAGCCGCGCCAGTGGGTTGGGGCAGTTCTTC. Protein sequence: CASSRASGLGQFF.